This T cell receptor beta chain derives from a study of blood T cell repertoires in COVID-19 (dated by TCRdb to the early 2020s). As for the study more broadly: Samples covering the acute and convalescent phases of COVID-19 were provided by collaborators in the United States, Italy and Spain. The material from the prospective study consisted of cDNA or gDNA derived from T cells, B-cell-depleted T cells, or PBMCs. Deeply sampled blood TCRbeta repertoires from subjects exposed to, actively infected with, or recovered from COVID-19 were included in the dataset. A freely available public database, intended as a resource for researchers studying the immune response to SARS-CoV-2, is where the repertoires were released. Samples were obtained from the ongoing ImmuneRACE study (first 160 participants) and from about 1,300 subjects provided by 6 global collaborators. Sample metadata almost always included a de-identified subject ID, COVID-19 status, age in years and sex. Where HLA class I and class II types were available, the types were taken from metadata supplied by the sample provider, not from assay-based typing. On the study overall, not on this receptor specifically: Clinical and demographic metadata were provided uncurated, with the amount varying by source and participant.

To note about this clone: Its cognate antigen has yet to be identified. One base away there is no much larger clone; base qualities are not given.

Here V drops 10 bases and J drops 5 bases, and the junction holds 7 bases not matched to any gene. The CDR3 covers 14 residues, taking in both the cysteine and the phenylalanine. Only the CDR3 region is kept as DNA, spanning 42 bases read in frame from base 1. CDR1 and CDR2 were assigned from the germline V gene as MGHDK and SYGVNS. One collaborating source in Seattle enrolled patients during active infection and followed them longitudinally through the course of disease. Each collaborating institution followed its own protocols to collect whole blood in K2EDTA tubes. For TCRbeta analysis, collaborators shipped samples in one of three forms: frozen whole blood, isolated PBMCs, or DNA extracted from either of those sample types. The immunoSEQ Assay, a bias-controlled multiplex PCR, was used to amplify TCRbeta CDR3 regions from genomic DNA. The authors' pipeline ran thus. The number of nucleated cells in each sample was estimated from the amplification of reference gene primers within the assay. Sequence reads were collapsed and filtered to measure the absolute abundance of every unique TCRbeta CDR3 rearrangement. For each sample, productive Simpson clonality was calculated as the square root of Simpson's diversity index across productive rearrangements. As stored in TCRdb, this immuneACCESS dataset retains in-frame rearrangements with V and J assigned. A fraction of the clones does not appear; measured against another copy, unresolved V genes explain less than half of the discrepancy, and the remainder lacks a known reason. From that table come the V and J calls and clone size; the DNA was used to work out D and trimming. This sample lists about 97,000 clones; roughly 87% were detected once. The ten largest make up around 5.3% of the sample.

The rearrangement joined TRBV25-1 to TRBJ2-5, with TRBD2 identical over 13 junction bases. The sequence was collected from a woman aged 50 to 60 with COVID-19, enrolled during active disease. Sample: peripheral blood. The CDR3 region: CATRTSGGGETQYF. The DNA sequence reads TGTGCCACCCGGACTAGCGGGGGCGGGGAGACCCAGTACTTC.